One and the same sample provided the 17 T cell receptor beta chains below, sequenced in a study of blood T cell repertoires in COVID-19. Method: immunoSEQ multiplex PCR; TCRdb's copy keeps in-frame clones and lacks some. The data contain approximately 300,000 clones, roughly 90% of them singletons. Input material: peripheral blood. These receptors originate from a middle-aged man with acute or convalescent COVID-19.

In this sample, this clone turned up once. The CDR3 protein is CASRPLQGGNTEAFF. The DNA for the CDR3 is TGTGCCAGCCGCCCCCTACAGGGCGGGAACACTGAAGCTTTCTTT. The V call is TRBV2, the J call TRBJ1-1; D might be TRBD1 (6 bases). The CDR3 totals 15 residues. Germline-derived CDR1 and CDR2 are SNHLY and FYNNEI. V was clipped by 8 bases and J by 1 base, with 17 bases between them.

The V gene is TRBV5-4, the J gene TRBJ1-4; D gene unclear. V lost 4 bases, J lost 8 bases, and 21 bases lay in between. Germline values: CDR1 SGHNT, CDR2 YYREEE (reference sequence). The CDR3 covers 16 residues. The CDR3 nucleotides are TGTGCCAGCAGCGTAGGCGGAGGACTATTTGGCGAAAAACTGTTTTTT. Protein product: CASSVGGGLFGEKLFF.

The chain employs TRBV2 and TRBJ1-1; tentative D call: TRBD1 (6 bases). The V end was cut by 5 bases, the J end by 1 base, with 8 bases between. Germline values: CDR1 SNHLY, CDR2 FYNNEI. CDR3 length: 13 residues. The CDR3 spells CASSSRGNTEAFF. The CDR3 DNA is TGTGCCAGCAGTTCCAGGGGGAACACTGAAGCTTTCTTT.

This chain uses TRBV18 with TRBJ1-6, with D possibly matching TRBD1 (6 bases). The germline gives CDR1 KGHSH, CDR2 LQKENI. This CDR3 comprises 16 residues. The V end lost 1 base, the J end lost 8 bases, and 15 bases lay between the germline ends. CDR3 DNA: TGTGCCAGCTCACCACTTCCCGCAGGGGTAGATTCACCCCTCCACTTT. Encoded protein: CASSPLPAGVDSPLHF. Supplemented by reference TRBV18 and TRBJ1-6, the full variable domain reads NAGVMQNPRHLVRRRGQEARLRCSPMKGHSHVYWYRQLPEEGLKFMVYLQKENIIDESGMPKERFSAEFPKEGPSILRIQQVVRGDSAAYFCASSPLPAGVDSPLHFGNGTRLTVT.

The J gene is TRBJ1-2, the V gene TRBV6-5; 8 bases match TRBD1. V shed 7 bases and J 0 bases; nucleotides not matched to a gene: 1. The CDR3 length is 13 residues. Germline assignment: CDR1 MNHEY and CDR2 SVGAGI. CDR3 in amino acids: CASMGQANYGYTF. For the CDR3, the DNA is TGTGCCAGCATGGGACAGGCTAACTATGGCTACACCTTC.

This chain connects TRBV29-1 to TRBJ1-5; D remains ambiguous. Germline loops: CDR1 SQVTM, CDR2 ANQGSEA. Trimming shortened V by 5 bases and J by 3 bases, and 11 bases separated the two germline ends. CDR3 length equals 13 residues. The CDR3 DNA is TGCAGCGTTACCTCCCAAGCCAATCAGCCCCAGCATTTT. Its translation: CSVTSQANQPQHF.

DNA for the CDR3: TGCAGCGTCACCCGGACAGGGGCTAATGAGCAGTTCTTC. Protein sequence: CSVTRTGANEQFF. The rearrangement uses TRBV29-1 and TRBJ2-1; 9 bases map to TRBD1. V gave up 6 bases and J gave up 7 bases; unmatched junction bases: 7. This CDR3 contains 13 residues. Germline V gene data show CDR1 as SQVTM and CDR2 as ANQGSEA.

This chain links TRBV2 with TRBJ1-2; D is unresolved. The CDR3 is made up of 13 amino acids. Germline CDR1 SNHLY, CDR2 FYNNEI. With 4 bases removed from V and 7 bases from J, the gap between germline ends came to 13 bases. CDR3 coding DNA: TGTGCCAGCAGTGGCGCGGTTGTCCTTGGCTACACCTTC. Residues: CASSGAVVLGYTF.

The gene calls are TRBV18 and TRBJ1-1; maybe TRBD1 (6 bases). V lost 2 bases to trimming and J lost 11 bases, with 15 bases between them. CDR3 length equals 13 residues. Germline lookup yields CDR1 KGHSH and CDR2 LQKENI. The CDR3 protein is CASSPRTDLRAFF. The CDR3 DNA follows: TGTGCCAGCTCACCAAGGACAGACTTGAGGGCTTTCTTT.

This chain links TRBV7-2 with TRBJ1-5, with 8 nucleotides matching TRBD1. Germline CDR1 and CDR2: SGHTA and FQGNSA. The CDR3 covers 16 residues. The V gene end was trimmed by 5 bases and the J gene end by 7 bases; junction bases not matched to a gene: 13. The CDR3 DNA is TGTGCCAGCAGCCAACGGACAGGGAAGCATCTCCAGCCCCAGCATTTT. The encoded protein is CASSQRTGKHLQPQHF.

The V and J genes are TRBV5-8 and TRBJ2-3; D unresolved. Germline values: CDR1 SGHTS, CDR2 YDEGEE. V gave up 4 bases and J gave up 0 bases, with 12 bases separating them. The CDR3 has 15 amino acids. The CDR3 nucleotides are TGTGCCAGCAGCGTCGAACGGTCTAGCACAGATACGCAGTATTTT. It codes for CASSVERSSTDTQYF.

The rearrangement joins TRBV20-1 to TRBJ2-1; TRBD1 matches 8 bases. After removal of 3 bases from V and 4 bases from J, the junction contained 8 bases not matched to a gene. Germline V CDR1 and CDR2: DFQATT, SNEGSKA (reference sequence). This CDR3 region has 15 residues. CDR3 nucleotide sequence: TGCAGTGCTAGTCGGGAGACAGGGGCTTACAATGAGCAGTTCTTC. Translation gives CSASRETGAYNEQFF.

V usage is TRBV27 and J usage is TRBJ1-3; 7 nucleotides match TRBD1. The ends lost 7 bases at V and 0 bases at J; junction bases unmatched: 15. This CDR3 is built from 18 residues. Looked up from germline, CDR1 is MNHEY and CDR2 is SMNVEV (reference sequence). For the CDR3, the DNA is TGTGCCAGCATCACTCCCCTACAGGGGATAAGCTCTGGAAACACCATATATTTT. Protein sequence: CASITPLQGISSGNTIYF.

The chain uses TRBV10-2 and TRBJ2-2; TRBD1 might be the D (5 bases). Trimming cost V 8 bases and J 0 bases, with 13 bases left between them. The V gene's germline CDR1 is WSHSY and CDR2 SAAADI. The CDR3 runs 15 residues. CDR3 coding DNA: TGCGCCAGCCGGACACTGAAAACGAACACCGGGGAGCTGTTTTTT. It translates to CASRTLKTNTGELFF.

The chain employs TRBV15 and TRBJ2-1, with 7 bases matching TRBD2. V was clipped by 1 base and J by 8 bases; unmatched bases: 5. The V gene's germline CDR1 is LNHNV and CDR2 YYDKDF (reference sequence). The CDR3 consists of 14 residues. The CDR3 protein is CATSRALGRDEQFF. CDR3 DNA sequence: TGTGCCACCAGCAGAGCATTGGGGAGGGATGAGCAGTTCTTC. The complete variable domain, with remaining parts taken from reference TRBV15 and TRBJ2-1, reads DAMVIQNPRYQVTQFGKPVTLSCSQTLNHNVMYWYQQKSSQAPKLLFHYYDKDFNNEADTPDNFQSRRPNTSFCFLDIRSPGLGDTAMYLCATSRALGRDEQFFGPGTRLTVL.

The chain carries TRBV4-1 and TRBJ2-1, with 9 bases identical to TRBD1. There are 18 residues in the CDR3. Germline assignment: CDR1 MGHRA and CDR2 YSYEKL. The J segment lost 5 bases and the V segment lost 1 base, leaving 12 bases of the junction unmatched. CDR3 coding DNA: TGCGCCAGCAGCCAAGCCCTACTCCGGGACAGGGCGGACAATGAGCAGTTCTTC. It translates to CASSQALLRDRADNEQFF.

This sequence joins TRBV11-1 and TRBJ2-7, with TRBD2 as a possible D gene (6 bases). This CDR3 region has 14 residues. V dropped 5 bases and J dropped 12 bases, with 23 bases sitting between them. CDR1 and CDR2 (germline): SGHAT, FQDESV (reference sequence). The DNA for the CDR3 is TGTGCCAGCAGCCCCCAGGAGGGACCTGTGCGTAGGTACTTC. It is translated as CASSPQEGPVRRYF.